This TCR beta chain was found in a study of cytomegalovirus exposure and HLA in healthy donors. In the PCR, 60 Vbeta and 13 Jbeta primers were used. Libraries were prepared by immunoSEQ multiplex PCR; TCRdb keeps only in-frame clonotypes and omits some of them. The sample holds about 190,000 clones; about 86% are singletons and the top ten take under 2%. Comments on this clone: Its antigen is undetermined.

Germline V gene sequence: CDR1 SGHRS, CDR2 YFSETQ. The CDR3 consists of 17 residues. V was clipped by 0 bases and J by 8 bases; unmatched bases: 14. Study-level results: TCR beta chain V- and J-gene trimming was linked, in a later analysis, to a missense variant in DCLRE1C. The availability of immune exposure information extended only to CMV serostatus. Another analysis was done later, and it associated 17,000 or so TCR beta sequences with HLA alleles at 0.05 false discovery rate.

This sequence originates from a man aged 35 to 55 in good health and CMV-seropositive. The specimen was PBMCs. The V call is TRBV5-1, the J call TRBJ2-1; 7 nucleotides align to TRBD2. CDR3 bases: TGCGCCAGCAGCTTGGTACCACGGGCTAGCGGAGGCGATGAGCAGTTCTTC. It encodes CASSLVPRASGGDEQFF. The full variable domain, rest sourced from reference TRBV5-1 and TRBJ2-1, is KAGVTQTPRYLIKTRGQQVTLSCSPISGHRSVSWYQQTPGQGLQFLFEYFSETQRNKGNFPGRFSGRQFSNSRSEMNVSTLELGDSALYLCASSLVPRASGGDEQFFGPGTRLTVL.